A selection of T cell receptor beta chains follows, all from one sample in a study of shared clonotypes between healthy human individuals. The data were produced by immunoSEQ multiplex PCR, yet TCRdb's version contains in-frame clones alone and is incomplete. In the table there are more than 500,000 clones, 90% to 97% of which are singletons. Sequenced material: naive CD4+ T cells sorted from blood. The receptors were sampled from a woman between 25 and 40 years old in good health. Both conserved end residues are part of each CDR3. D genes are given only for firm matches. Expanded clones are given a class, and other clones once, few, many or no size at all.

D gene	V gene	clone size	J gene	CDR3 DNA	CDR3 protein
NA	TRBV10-1	NA	TRBJ2-3	TGCGCCAGCAGTGATCGAAGGGTTGGGTCAGATACGCAGTATTTT	CASSDRRVGSDTQYF
NA	TRBV7-8	once	TRBJ1-5	TGTGCCAGCAGCCTAGCTTTGGGGGTGAGGGGTCAGCCCCAGCATTTT	CASSLALGVRGQPQHF
NA	TRBV5-4	NA	TRBJ1-3	TGTGCCAGCAGCCAGTGGGGGGGGCCTGGAAACACCATATATTTT	CASSQWGGPGNTIYF
TRBD1	TRBV28	NA	TRBJ2-2	TGTGCCACCATACAGGGGGCAGTCACCGGGGAGCTGTTTTTT	CATIQGAVTGELFF
NA	TRBV19	NA	TRBJ2-3	TGTGCCAGTAAGGTCGGACAGTCCGGGGATACGCAGTATTTT	CASKVGQSGDTQYF
NA	TRBV7-9	NA	TRBJ1-3	TGTGCCAGCAGCGCCGTCATTTTCTCTGGAAACACCATATATTTT	CASSAVIFSGNTIYF
NA	TRBV7-7	NA	TRBJ2-1	TGTGCCAGCAGCTTAGCGGGTGGCTACAATGAGCAGTTCTTC	CASSLAGGYNEQFF
TRBD2	TRBV29-1	NA	TRBJ2-1	TGCAGCGTGGCGACGGCTAGCGGGGGGAACAATGAGCAGTTCTTC	CSVATASGGNNEQFF
TRBD2	TRBV11-2	once	TRBJ2-5	TGTGCCAGCAGTAGCGGGAGGATCCAAGAGACCCAGTACTTC	CASSSGRIQETQYF
NA	TRBV10-2	NA	TRBJ1-3	TGCGCCAGCAGTGATCAGGGTTCTGGAAACACCATATATTTT	CASSDQGSGNTIYF
NA	TRBV5-1	NA	TRBJ1-1	TGCGCCAGCAGCTTGGATTTCGGGGAGGCTTTCTTT	CASSLDFGEAFF